This TCR beta chain appears in the sequencing data of a study of beta chain features in type 1 diabetes. All of the isolated RNA was reverse transcribed, so expressed TCRB transcripts were sequenced. Clones were sequenced by immunoSEQ multiplex PCR, and TCRdb holds only the in-frame ones, with some missing. The sample yields about 450,000 clones, over 9.5% seen once. The germline CDR1 and CDR2 sequences are SGDLS and YYNGEE. CDR3 length: 14 amino acids. With 4 bases clipped from V and 4 bases from J, the junction kept 2 bases outside the gene matches. This clone has only a few counts. The material sequenced was naive CD4+ T cells from blood. This clonotype was obtained from a woman between 18 and 29 years old in good health. This rearrangement joins TRBV9 to TRBJ2-1, with 10 nucleotides matching TRBD1. CDR3 coding DNA: TGTGCCAGCAGCTTGGGACAGGGGTACAATGAGCAGTTCTTC. Its translation: CASSLGQGYNEQFF.